The rows below give T cell receptor beta chains drawn from one sample of a study of shared clonotypes between healthy human individuals. The table came from immunoSEQ multiplex PCR; TCRdb's copy has only in-frame clones and leaves some out. The sample contains around 690,000 clones, about 92% of which appear only once. The source material was memory CD8+ T cells from PBMCs. These TCRs come from a man between 18 and 29 years old in good health. Some clones in this sample may be carry-over from other donors' samples. Each CDR3 is given with its conserved first and last residue. Each record gives: CDR3 length, V gene, D gene, clone size, J gene, CDR3 DNA, CDR3 protein. The D gene is left open where the match is weak. Clone size is given for some rows only: seen once, a few or many times, or a class if the clone is expanded.

18,TRBV11-2,TRBD2,once,TRBJ2-1,TGTGCCAGCACCTCCCGGTCGGCTAGCGGCGTACTGTTTGATGAGCAGTTCTTC,CASTSRSASGVLFDEQFF
14,TRBV7-3,-,once,TRBJ1-5,TGTGCCAGCAGAACCCGGCGGAGCAATCAGCCCCAGCATTTT,CASRTRRSNQPQHF
16,TRBV27,-,-,TRBJ2-1,TGTGCCAGCAGTTTATCACTTTCCCGCTCCTACAATGAGCAGTTCTTC,CASSLSLSRSYNEQFF
15,TRBV4-1,TRBD2,-,TRBJ2-3,TGCGCCAGCAGCCAATTAGGACTAGCGGCAGATACGCAGTATTTT,CASSQLGLAADTQYF
15,TRBV4-1,-,-,TRBJ2-2,TGCGCCAGCAGCCACCGGACGGCGAACACCGGGGAGCTGTTTTTT,CASSHRTANTGELFF
15,TRBV19,-,-,TRBJ2-2,TGTGCCAGTAGTATGAACAGGGCGGGCACCGGGGAGCTGTTTTTT,CASSMNRAGTGELFF
12,TRBV4-1,-,few,TRBJ2-2,TGCGCCAGCAGCCAACAGGGCGGGGAGCTGTTTTTT,CASSQQGGELFF
13,TRBV28,-,-,TRBJ2-7,TGTGCCAGCAGTTTGGCACCACGAGGGGAGCAGTACTTC,CASSLAPRGEQYF
13,TRBV7-6,TRBD2,-,TRBJ2-1,TGTGCCAGCAGCTTAGCGCGGGGGTATGAGCAGTTCTTC,CASSLARGYEQFF
15,TRBV27,-,-,TRBJ2-7,TGTGCCACCAAAGCAGGGAATTCGGGGAGCTACGAGCAGTACTTC,CATKAGNSGSYEQYF
10,TRBV6-5,-,-,TRBJ2-3,TGTGCCACTCGTTTAGATACGCAGTATTTT,CATRLDTQYF
16,TRBV5-4,TRBD2,-,TRBJ2-1,TGTGCCAGCAGTTTGGTCGAATTAGCAGCGGGAAATGAGCAGTTCTTC,CASSLVELAAGNEQFF
13,TRBV7-8,-,-,TRBJ2-1,TGTGCCAGCAGCTTATCCTACTACAATGAGCAGTTCTTC,CASSLSYYNEQFF
11,TRBV6-5,-,-,TRBJ1-4,TGTGCCGGAGACCGGGGTGAAAAACTGTTTTTT,CAGDRGEKLFF
16,TRBV4-2,-,few,TRBJ1-6,TGTGCCAGCAGCCGCGAACAGCGCTCCTATAATTCACCCCTCCACTTT,CASSREQRSYNSPLHF
15,TRBV27,-,-,TRBJ1-5,TGTGCCAGCAGTTTGGTAGGGGGAATCAATCAGCCCCAGCATTTT,CASSLVGGINQPQHF
14,TRBV7-6,-,-,TRBJ1-2,TGTGCCAGCAGCGCAACCGGGGCCAGCTATGGCTACACCTTC,CASSATGASYGYTF
16,TRBV15,-,-,TRBJ1-2,TGTGCCACCAGCAGAGATCGGTCGTCATGGGTAGACGGCTACACCTTC,CATSRDRSSWVDGYTF
17,TRBV11-2,-,-,TRBJ1-2,TGTGCCAGCAGCGACGCGGGGGGGGCAGGTGACTTCTATGGCTACACCTTC,CASSDAGGAGDFYGYTF
16,TRBV7-9,TRBD2,-,TRBJ2-1,TGTGCCAGCAGCCACTCAAGCGGGAACTCCTACAATGAGCAGTTCTTC,CASSHSSGNSYNEQFF
17,TRBV14,TRBD1,-,TRBJ2-1,TGTGCCAGCAGCCAAGAATGGCGGACAGGGAAGGACAATGAGCAGTTCTTC,CASSQEWRTGKDNEQFF
11,TRBV19,-,once,TRBJ1-3,TGTGCCAGTAGTCTCGGAAACACCATATATTTT,CASSLGNTIYF
14,TRBV7-2,TRBD2,-,TRBJ2-1,TGTGCCCCTACGGGGACTAGCGGGAGCAATGAGCAGTTCTTC,CAPTGTSGSNEQFF
19,TRBV19,TRBD2,-,TRBJ2-7,TGTGCCAGTAGTGGACCGGGACTAGCGGGAGAAGGTTCCTCCTACGAGCAGTACTTC,CASSGPGLAGEGSSYEQYF
14,TRBV28,TRBD2,-,TRBJ2-7,TGTGCCAGCAGTTTTAGCGGGAGTGTGGGGGAGCAGTACTTC,CASSFSGSVGEQYF
16,TRBV7-9,-,-,TRBJ1-3,TGTGCCAGCAGCTTAGTCCCGGGATATTTTGGAAACACCATATATTTT,CASSLVPGYFGNTIYF
17,TRBV11-2,-,-,TRBJ2-2,TGTGCCAGCAGTCCCCTCGGCAGGGATACGAACACCGGGGAGCTGTTTTTT,CASSPLGRDTNTGELFF
18,TRBV19,-,-,TRBJ2-6,TGTGCCAGTAGTATAATGAGCCTAGCCTACTCTGGGGCCAACGTCCTGACTTTC,CASSIMSLAYSGANVLTF
15,TRBV7-9,-,-,TRBJ1-2,TGTGCCAGCAGCTTAGCTGTAGGTATTAACTATGGCTACACCTTC,CASSLAVGINYGYTF
13,TRBV7-9,TRBD1,-,TRBJ1-1,TGTGCCAGCAGCTTATACGGGACAGGGGAAGCTTTCTTT,CASSLYGTGEAFF
18,TRBV4-1,TRBD2,-,TRBJ2-1,TGCGCCAGCAGCCAAGTGGCGCTAGCGGGAGGGCTTGGCAATGAGCAGTTCTTC,CASSQVALAGGLGNEQFF
16,TRBV11-2,-,-,TRBJ1-1,TGTGCCAGCAGCCTCTTCCAGGCACTTATGAACACTGAAGCTTTCTTT,CASSLFQALMNTEAFF
12,TRBV29-1,-,-,TRBJ2-7,TGCAGCGTCCTGGACACGACCTACGAGCAGTACTTC,CSVLDTTYEQYF